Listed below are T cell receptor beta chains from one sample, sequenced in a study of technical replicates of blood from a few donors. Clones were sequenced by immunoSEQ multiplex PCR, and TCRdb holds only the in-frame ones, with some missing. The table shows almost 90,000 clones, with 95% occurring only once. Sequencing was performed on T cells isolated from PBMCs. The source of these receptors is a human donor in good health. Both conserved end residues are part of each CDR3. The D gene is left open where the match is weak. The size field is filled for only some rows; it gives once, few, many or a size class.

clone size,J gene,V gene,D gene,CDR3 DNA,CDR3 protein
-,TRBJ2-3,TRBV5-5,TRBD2,TGTGCCAGCAGCCCCTGGCGGGAGGTGGATACGCAGTATTTT,CASSPWREVDTQYF
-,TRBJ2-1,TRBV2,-,TGTGCCAGCAGTGGGACAGAGACCCCTGACTACAATGAGCAGTTCTTC,CASSGTETPDYNEQFF
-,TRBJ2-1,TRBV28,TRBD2,TGTGCCAGCAGCCTAGCGGGACCCTACAATGAGCAGTTCTTC,CASSLAGPYNEQFF
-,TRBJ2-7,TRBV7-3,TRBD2,TGTGCCAGCAGCCAAACTCGACCGGGACTAGCGTACGAGCAGTACTTC,CASSQTRPGLAYEQYF
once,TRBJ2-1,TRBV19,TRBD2,TGTGCCAGTAGTCCCCCCCTGACTAGCGGGACGTACTACAATGAGCAGTTCTTC,CASSPPLTSGTYYNEQFF
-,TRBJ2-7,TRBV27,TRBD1,TGTGCCAGCAGTCGGCGACGGGGACAGGGATCGGACGAGCAGTACTTC,CASSRRRGQGSDEQYF
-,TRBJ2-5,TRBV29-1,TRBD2,TGCAGCGTTGATACGCGGGAGGGCCCAGAGACCCAGTACTTC,CSVDTREGPETQYF
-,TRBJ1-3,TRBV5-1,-,TGCGCCAGCAGCTTGGGTGGGGCCGATGGAAACACCATATATTTT,CASSLGGADGNTIYF
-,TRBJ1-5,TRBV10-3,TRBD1,TGTGCCATCAGCGGGGACAGGGCAAGCAATCAGCCCCAGCATTTT,CAISGDRASNQPQHF
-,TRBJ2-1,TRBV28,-,TGTGCCAGCAGTTCCAGTAACTACTACAATGAGCAGTTCTTC,CASSSSNYYNEQFF
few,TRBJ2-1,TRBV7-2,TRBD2,TGTGCCAGCAGCTTAGAGCCTAGCGGCCTGGGAAACAATGAGCAGTTCTTC,CASSLEPSGLGNNEQFF
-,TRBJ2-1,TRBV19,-,TGTGCCAGTAGTATAACTTCATCGAGCTCCTACAATGAGCAGTTCTTC,CASSITSSSSYNEQFF
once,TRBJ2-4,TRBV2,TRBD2,TGTGCCAGCAGCTATCTAGCGGGAGAAGGCAAAAACATTCAGTACTTC,CASSYLAGEGKNIQYF
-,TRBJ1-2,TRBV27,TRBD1,TGTGCCAGCAGTCCTCAGAGGACAGGGGGCCGGGGCTACACCTTC,CASSPQRTGGRGYTF
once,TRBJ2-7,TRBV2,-,TGTGCCAGCAGTGAAAGGGGAAAGGACTACGAGCAGTACTTC,CASSERGKDYEQYF
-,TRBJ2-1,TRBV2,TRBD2,TGTGCCAGCAAGGGCGGGAGCTCCTACAATGAGCAGTTCTTC,CASKGGSSYNEQFF
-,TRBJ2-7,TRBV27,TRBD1,TGTGCCAGCAGTTACGGGACAGTGTCCTACGAGCAGTACTTC,CASSYGTVSYEQYF
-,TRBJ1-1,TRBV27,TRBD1,TGTGCCAGCAGTTTGGGGACAGGGTTTACTGAAGCTTTCTTT,CASSLGTGFTEAFF
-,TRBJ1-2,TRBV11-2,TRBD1,TGTGCCAGCAGCTTACCCCCCAGCAGGGGGGATGGCTACACCTTC,CASSLPPSRGDGYTF